This T cell receptor (beta chain) was identified in a study of OX40 agonist ivuxolimab in advanced cancers. The repertoire was sequenced with immunoSEQ multiplex PCR; TCRdb's copy has only in-frame clones and lacks some. Of 69,000 or so clones in the sample, around 84% were seen once. The V gene lost 4 bases and the J gene lost 0 bases, with 4 bases spanning the gap. Germline values: CDR1 SGHNT, CDR2 YYREEE (reference sequence). This CDR3 contains 13 residues. This TCR derives from an adult with an advanced solid tumor such as melanoma, head and neck, liver or kidney cancer. This sequence joins TRBV5-4 and TRBJ1-4; D ambiguous. The input for sequencing was CD4+ or CD8+ T cells sorted from blood, taken in a trial of the OX40 agonist ivuxolimab. The CDR3 loop reads CASSATTNEKLFF. Here the CDR3 DNA reads TGTGCCAGCAGCGCGACAACTAATGAAAAACTGTTTTTT.